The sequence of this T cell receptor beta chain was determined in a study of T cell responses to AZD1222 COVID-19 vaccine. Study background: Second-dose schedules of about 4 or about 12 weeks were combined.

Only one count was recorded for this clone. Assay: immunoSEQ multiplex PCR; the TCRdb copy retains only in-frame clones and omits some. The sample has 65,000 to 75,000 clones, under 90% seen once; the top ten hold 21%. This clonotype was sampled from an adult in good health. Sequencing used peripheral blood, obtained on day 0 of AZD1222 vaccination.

The CDR3, as DNA: TGTGCCAGCAGCTTAACGATCGAGCAAGTAGATACGCAGTATTTT. Translated: CASSLTIEQVDTQYF. The genes are TRBV7-2 and TRBJ2-3; no clear D gene. This CDR3 comprises 15 residues. Per the germline V gene, CDR1 is SGHTA and CDR2 is FQGNSA. V lost 2 bases, J lost 5 bases, and 14 bases lay in between.